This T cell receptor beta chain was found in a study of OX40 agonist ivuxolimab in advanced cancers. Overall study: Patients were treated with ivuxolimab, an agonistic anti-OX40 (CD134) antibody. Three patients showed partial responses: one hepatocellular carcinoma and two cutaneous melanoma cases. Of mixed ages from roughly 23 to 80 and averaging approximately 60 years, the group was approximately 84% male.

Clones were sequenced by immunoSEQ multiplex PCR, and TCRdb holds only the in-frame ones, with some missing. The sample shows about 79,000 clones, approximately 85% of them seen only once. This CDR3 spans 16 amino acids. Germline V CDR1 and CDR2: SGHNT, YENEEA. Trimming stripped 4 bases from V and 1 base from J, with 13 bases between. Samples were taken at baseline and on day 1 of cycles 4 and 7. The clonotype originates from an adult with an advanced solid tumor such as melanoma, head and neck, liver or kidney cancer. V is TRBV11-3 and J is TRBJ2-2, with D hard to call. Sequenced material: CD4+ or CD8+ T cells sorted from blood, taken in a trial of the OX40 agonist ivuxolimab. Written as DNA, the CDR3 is TGTGCCAGCAGCTCCCCCCTCCGGAAGAACACCGGGGAGCTGTTTTTT. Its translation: CASSSPLRKNTGELFF.